This T cell receptor (beta chain) was recovered during a study of identical twins. About this clonotype itself: Its target is not known.

Germline loops: CDR1 LGHDT, CDR2 YNNKEL (reference sequence). The CDR3 has 17 amino acids. The V and J ends lost 2 bases and 2 bases respectively, with 13 bases between them. Whole-study findings and limits: The study found weaker excess twin sharing in beta out-of-frame sequences. With abundant cord blood beta clonotypes, insertions were fewer; memory repertoires showed no such pattern.

Template switching added a universal primer site; cDNA carried unique molecular identifiers. TCRdb reanalysed the 5' RACE reads using MiXCR and keeps one entry per CDR3 protein. The table lists about 500,000 distinct CDR3 sequences, 13% to 15% of them singletons, with more than 0.8% in the top ten. The same data also contributed to another study, on yellow fever vaccine responses in identical twins.

The sequenced sample consisted of CD4+ T cells sorted from blood. The receptor's source is a woman between 18 and 30 years old in good health. The rearrangement links TRBV3-1 to TRBJ2-6; D could derive from TRBD1 or TRBD2 (6 bases each). The chain's CDR3 is CASSQRGLQAGANVLTF. The CDR3 coding sequence is TGTGCCAGCAGCCAACGGGGGCTTCAGGCTGGGGCCAACGTCCTGACTTTC.